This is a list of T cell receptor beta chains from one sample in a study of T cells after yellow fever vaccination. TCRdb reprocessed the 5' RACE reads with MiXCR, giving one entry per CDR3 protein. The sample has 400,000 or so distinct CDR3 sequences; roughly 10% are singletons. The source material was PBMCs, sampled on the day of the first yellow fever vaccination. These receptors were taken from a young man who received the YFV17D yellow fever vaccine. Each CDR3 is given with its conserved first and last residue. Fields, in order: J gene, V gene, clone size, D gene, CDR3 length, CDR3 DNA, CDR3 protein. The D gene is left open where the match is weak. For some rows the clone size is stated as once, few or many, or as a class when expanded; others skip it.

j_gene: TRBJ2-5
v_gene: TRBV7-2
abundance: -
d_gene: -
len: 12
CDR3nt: TGTGCCAGCAGCTTTCACAGGGATACCCAGTACTTC
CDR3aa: CASSFHRDTQYF

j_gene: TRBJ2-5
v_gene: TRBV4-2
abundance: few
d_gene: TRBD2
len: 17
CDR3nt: TGTGCCAGCAGCCAAGGGGCTAGCGGGGGGTTACAAGAGACCCAGTACTTC
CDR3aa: CASSQGASGGLQETQYF

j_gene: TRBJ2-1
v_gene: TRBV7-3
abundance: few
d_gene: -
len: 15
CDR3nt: TGTGCCAGCAGCTTGGCAGGGGACGTACACAATGAGCAGTTCTTC
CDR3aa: CASSLAGDVHNEQFF

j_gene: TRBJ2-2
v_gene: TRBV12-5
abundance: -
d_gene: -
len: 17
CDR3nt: TGTGCTAGTGGTTTTTTCGAAAGAACCGCGAACACCGGGGAGCTGTTTTTT
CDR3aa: CASGFFERTANTGELFF

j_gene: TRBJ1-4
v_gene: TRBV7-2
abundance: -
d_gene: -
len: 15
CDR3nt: TGTGCCAGCAGCTTCCAGGGGTCAACTAATGAAAAACTGTTTTTT
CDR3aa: CASSFQGSTNEKLFF

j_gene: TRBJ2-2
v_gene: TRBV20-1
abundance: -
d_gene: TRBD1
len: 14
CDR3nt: TGCAGTGCTTCCGCTCCGACAGGGACCGGGGAGCTGTTTTTT
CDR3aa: CSASAPTGTGELFF

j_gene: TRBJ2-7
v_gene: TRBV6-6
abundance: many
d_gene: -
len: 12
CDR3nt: TGTGCCAGCACCAAAAACCCCCACGAGCAGTACTTC
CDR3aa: CASTKNPHEQYF

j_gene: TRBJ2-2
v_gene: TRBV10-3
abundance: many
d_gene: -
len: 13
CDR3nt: TGTGCCACCCGGACAGAGAACACCGGGGAGCTGTTTTTT
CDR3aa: CATRTENTGELFF

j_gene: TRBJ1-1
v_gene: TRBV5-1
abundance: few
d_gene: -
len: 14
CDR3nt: TGCGCCAGCAGCTTGAGGAGTGAGAACACTGAAGCTTTCTTT
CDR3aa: CASSLRSENTEAFF

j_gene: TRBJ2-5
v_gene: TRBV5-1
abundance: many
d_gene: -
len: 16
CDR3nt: TGCGCCAGCAGCTTGGCTGTGGGGGCCGGCGAGGAGACCCAGTACTTC
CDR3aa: CASSLAVGAGEETQYF

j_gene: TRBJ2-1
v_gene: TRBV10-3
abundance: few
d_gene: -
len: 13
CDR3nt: TGTGCCATCAGGGCCCTCGACCGCAATGAGCAGTTCTTC
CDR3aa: CAIRALDRNEQFF

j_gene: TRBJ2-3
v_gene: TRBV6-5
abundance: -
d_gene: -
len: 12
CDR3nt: TGTGCCAGCAGTTATAATTCTTTTACGCAGTATTTT
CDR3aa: CASSYNSFTQYF

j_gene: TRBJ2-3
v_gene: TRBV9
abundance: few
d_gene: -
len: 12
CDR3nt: TGTGCCAGCAGCAACTATGCAGATACGCAGTATTTT
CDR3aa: CASSNYADTQYF

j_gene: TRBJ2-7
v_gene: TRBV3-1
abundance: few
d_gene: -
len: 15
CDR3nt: TGTGCCAGCAGCCAAGACCGGACGGGGGTCTACGAGCAGTACTTC
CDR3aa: CASSQDRTGVYEQYF

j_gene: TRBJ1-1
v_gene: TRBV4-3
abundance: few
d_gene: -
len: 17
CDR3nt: TGCGCCAGCAGCCAAGGTCCAGGGAGTCGGGGAACAACTGAAGCTTTCTTT
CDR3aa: CASSQGPGSRGTTEAFF